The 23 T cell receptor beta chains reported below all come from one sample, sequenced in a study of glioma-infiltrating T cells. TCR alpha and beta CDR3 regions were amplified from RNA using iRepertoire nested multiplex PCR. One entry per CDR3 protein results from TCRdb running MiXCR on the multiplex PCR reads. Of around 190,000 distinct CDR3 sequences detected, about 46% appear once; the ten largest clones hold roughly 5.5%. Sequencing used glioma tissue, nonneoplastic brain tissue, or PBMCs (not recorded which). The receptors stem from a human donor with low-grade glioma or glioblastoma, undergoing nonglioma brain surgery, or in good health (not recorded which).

CDR3 sequence reads: CSAIILAYQETQYF. CDR3 nucleotides: TGCAGTGCTATCATACTAGCGTACCAAGAGACCCAGTACTTC. The chain links TRBV20-1 to TRBJ2-5; TRBD2 agrees at 7 bases. With 4 bases clipped from V and 0 bases from J, the junction kept 5 bases outside the gene matches. The CDR3 is 14 amino acids. The germline V gene has CDR1 DFQATT and CDR2 SNEGSKA (reference sequence).

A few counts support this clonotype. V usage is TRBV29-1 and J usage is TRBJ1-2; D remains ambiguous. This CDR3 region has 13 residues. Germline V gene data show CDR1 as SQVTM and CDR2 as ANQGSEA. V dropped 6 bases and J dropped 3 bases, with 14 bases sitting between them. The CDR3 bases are TGCAGCGTCAGCCGTGTAGGAGACTATGGCTACACCTTC. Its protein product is CSVSRVGDYGYTF.

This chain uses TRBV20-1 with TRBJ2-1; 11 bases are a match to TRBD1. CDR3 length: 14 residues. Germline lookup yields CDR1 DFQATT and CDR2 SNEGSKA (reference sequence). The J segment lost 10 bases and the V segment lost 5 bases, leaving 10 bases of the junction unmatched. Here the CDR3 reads CSASGQGGSYEQFF. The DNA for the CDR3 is TGCAGTGCTTCGGGACAGGGGGGCTCCTACGAGCAGTTCTTC.

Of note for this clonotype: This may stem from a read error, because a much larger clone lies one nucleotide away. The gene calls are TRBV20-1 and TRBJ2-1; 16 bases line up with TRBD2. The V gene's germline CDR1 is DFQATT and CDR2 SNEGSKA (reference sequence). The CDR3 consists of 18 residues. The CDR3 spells CSASSPGLAGGLHNEKFF. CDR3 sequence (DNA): TGCAGTGCTAGTTCACCGGGACTAGCGGGAGGGTTACACAATGAGAAGTTCTTC.

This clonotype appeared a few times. The chain's CDR3 is CASSPLAGAGDTQYF. In DNA form, the CDR3 reads TGTGCCAGCTCACCACTAGCGGGAGCAGGAGATACGCAGTATTTT. The chain has TRBV18 and TRBJ2-3; 9 positions agree with TRBD2. Germline CDR1 and CDR2: KGHSH and LQKENI. CDR3 length: 15 residues. J gave up 5 bases and V 1 base, and 4 bases lay outside the gene matches.

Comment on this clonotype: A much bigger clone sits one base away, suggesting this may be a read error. Written as DNA, the CDR3 is TGTGCCAGCAGTAAACCCCGGGACAGGGCGGACAATGAGCAGTTCTTC. This encodes CASSKPRDRADNEQFF. The rearrangement joins TRBV25-1 to TRBJ2-1; 9 bases agree with TRBD1. The CDR3 extends over 16 amino acids. The germline CDR1 and CDR2 sequences are MGHDK and SYGVNS. The V gene end was trimmed by 5 bases and the J gene end by 5 bases; junction bases not matched to a gene: 10.

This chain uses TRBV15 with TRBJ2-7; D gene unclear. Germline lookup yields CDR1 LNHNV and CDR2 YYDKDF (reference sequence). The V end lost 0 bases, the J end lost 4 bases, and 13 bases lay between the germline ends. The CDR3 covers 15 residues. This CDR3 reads CATSRERNIEYEQYF. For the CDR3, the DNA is TGTGCCACCAGCAGAGAGAGGAACATCGAGTACGAGCAGTACTTC.

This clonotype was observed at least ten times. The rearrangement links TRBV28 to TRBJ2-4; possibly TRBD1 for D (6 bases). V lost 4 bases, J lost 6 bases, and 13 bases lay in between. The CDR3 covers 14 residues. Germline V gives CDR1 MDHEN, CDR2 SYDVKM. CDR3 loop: CASSSGQGGNIQYF. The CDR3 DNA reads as TGTGCCAGCAGTTCCGGACAAGGGGGAAACATTCAGTACTTC.

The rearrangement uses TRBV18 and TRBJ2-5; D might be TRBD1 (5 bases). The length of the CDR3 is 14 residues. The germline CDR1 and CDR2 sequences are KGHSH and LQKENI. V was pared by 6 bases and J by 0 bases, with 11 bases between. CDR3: CASSQRTNQETQYF. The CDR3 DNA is TGTGCCAGCTCTCAACGGACAAACCAAGAGACCCAGTACTTC.

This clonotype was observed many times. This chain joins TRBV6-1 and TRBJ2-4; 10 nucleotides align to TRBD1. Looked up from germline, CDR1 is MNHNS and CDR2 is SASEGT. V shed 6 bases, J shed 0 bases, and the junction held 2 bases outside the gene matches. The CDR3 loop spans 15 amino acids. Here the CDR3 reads CASRDRGRAKNIQYF. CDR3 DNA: TGTGCCAGCAGAGACAGGGGGCGAGCCAAAAACATTCAGTACTTC.

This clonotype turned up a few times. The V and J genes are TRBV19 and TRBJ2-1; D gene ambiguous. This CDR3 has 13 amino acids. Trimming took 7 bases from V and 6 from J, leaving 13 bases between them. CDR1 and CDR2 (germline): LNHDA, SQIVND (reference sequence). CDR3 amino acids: CASTPPLSNEQFF. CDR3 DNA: TGTGCCAGTACCCCGCCACTGTCCAATGAGCAGTTCTTC.

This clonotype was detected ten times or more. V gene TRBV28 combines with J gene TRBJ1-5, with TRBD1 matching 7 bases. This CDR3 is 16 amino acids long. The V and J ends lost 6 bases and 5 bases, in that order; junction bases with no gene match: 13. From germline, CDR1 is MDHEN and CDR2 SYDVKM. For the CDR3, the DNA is TGTGCCAGCAGCCCTCCTCGACAGGGCTACGATCAGCCCCAGCATTTT. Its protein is CASSPPRQGYDQPQHF.

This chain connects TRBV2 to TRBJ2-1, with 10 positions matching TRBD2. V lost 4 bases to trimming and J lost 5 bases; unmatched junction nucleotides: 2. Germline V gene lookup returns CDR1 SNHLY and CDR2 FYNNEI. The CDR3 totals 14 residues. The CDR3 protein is CASSGTSGHNEQFF. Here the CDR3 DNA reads TGTGCCAGCAGTGGGACTAGCGGACACAATGAGCAGTTCTTC.

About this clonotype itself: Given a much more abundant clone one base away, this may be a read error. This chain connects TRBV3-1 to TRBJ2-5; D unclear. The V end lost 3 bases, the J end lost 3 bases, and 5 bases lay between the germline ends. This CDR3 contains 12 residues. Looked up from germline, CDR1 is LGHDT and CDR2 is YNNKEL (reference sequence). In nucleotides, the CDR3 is TGTGCCAGCAGCCACTTGAAAGAGACCCAGTACTTC. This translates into CASSHLKETQYF.

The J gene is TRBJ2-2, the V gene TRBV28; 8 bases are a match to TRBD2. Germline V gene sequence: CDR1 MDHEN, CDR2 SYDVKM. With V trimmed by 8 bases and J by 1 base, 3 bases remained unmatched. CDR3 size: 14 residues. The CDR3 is CASREGENTGELFF. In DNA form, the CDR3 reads TGTGCCAGCCGGGAGGGAGAGAACACCGGGGAGCTGTTTTTT.

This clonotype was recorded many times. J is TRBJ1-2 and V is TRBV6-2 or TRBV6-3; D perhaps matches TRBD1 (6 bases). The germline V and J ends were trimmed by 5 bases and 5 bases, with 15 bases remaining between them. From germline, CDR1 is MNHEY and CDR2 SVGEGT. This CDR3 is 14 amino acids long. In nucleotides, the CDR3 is TGTGCCAGCAGTGGAATCTCCGGGACATATGGCTACACCTTC. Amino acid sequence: CASSGISGTYGYTF.

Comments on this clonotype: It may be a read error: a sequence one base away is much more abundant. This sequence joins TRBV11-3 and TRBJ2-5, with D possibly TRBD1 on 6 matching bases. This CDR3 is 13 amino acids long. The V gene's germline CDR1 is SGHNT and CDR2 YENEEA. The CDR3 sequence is CASSFTGKETHYF. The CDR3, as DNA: TGTGCCAGCAGCTTCACAGGGAAAGAGACCCATTACTTC.

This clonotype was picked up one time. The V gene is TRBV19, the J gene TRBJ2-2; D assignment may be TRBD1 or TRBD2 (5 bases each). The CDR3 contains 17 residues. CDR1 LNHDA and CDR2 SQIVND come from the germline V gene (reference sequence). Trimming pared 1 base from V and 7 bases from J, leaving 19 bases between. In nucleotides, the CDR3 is TGTGCCAGTAGTATAGCCCGAGGGGAAGCCGGCGTCGGGGAGCTGTTTTTT. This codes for CASSIARGEAGVGELFF.

CDR3 nucleotide sequence: TGTGCCTGGGCGGGGGGGCTCGACCACACCATATATTTT. It yields the protein CAWAGGLDHTIYF. The genes are TRBV30 and TRBJ1-3; tentatively, D is TRBD1 (6 bases). The germline V gene encodes CDR1 GTSNPN and CDR2 SVGIG (reference sequence). The CDR3 contains 13 residues. V lost 5 bases, J lost 8 bases, and 16 bases lay in between.

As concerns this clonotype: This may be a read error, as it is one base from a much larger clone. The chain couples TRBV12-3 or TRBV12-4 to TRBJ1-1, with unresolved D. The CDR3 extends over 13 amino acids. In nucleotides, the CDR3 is TGTGCCAGCAGTTTAACGGAGAACACTAAAGCTTTCTTT. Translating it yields CASSLTENTKAFF.

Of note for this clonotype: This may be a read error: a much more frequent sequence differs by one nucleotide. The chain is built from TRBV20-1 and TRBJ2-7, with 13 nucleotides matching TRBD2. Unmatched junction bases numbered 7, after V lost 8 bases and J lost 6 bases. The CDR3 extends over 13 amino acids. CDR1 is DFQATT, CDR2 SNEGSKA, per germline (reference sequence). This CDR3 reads CSPRTSGSFEQYF. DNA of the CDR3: TGCAGTCCGCGGACTAGCGGGAGTTTCGAGCAGTACTTC.

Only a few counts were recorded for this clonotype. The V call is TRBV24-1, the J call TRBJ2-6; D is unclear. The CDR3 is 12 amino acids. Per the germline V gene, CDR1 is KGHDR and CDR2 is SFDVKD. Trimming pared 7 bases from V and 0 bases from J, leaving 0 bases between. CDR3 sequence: CATSSGANVLTF. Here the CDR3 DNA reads TGTGCCACCAGCTCTGGGGCCAACGTCCTGACTTTC.

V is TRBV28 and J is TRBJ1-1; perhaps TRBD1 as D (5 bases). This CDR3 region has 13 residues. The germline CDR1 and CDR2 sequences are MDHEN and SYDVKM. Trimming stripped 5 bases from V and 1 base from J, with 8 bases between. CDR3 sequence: CASSTQGNTEAFF. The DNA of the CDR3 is TGTGCCAGCAGTACCCAGGGGAACACTGAAGCTTTCTTT.